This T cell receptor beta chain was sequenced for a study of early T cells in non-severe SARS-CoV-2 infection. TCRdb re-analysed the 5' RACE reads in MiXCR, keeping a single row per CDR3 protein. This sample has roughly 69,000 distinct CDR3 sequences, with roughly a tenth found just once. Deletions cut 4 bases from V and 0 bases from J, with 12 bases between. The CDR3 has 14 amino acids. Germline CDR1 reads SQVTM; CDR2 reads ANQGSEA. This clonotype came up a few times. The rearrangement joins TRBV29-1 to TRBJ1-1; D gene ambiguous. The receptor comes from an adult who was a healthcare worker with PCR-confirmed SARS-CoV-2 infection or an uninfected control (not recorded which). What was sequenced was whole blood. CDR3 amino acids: CSVARKLMNTEAFF. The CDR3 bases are TGCAGCGTTGCCAGAAAGTTGATGAACACTGAAGCTTTCTTT.